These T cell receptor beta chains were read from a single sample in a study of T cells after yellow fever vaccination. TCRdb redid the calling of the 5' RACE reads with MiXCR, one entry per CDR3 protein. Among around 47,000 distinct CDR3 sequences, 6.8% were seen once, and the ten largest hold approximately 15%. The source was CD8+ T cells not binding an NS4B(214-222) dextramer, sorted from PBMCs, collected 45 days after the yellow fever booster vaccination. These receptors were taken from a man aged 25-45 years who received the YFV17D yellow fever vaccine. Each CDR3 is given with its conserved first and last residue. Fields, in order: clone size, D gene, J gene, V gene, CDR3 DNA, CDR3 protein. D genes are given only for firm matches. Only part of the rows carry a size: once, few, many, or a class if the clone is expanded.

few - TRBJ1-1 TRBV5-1 TGCGCCAGCAGTTACGACACCTCTGGGACTGAAGCTTTCTTT CASSYDTSGTEAFF
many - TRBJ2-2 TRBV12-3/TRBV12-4 TGTGCCAGCACGGATGGCACCGGGGAGCTGTTTTTT CASTDGTGELFF
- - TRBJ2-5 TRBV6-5 TGTGCCAGCAGTTACGTCCCCGAAAAAGAGACCCAGTACTTC CASSYVPEKETQYF
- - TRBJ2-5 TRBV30 TGTGCCGGATACGATGAGACCCAGTACTTC CAGYDETQYF
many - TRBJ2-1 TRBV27 TGTGCCAGCAGTTTACTTGTGGGCAATGAGCAGTTCTTC CASSLLVGNEQFF
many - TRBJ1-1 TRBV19 TGTGCCACTTGGACAGTTTCTGAAGCTTTCTTT CATWTVSEAFF
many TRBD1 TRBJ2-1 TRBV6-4 TGTGCCAGCAGTACAGGGGGCGCGAACAATGAGCAGTTCTTC CASSTGGANNEQFF
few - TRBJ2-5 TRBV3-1 TGTGCCAGCAGCCAAGTTACTAAGGCCTCGTGGGTAGAGACCCAGTACTTC CASSQVTKASWVETQYF
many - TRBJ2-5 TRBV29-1 TGCAGCGTTTCGGGGCCCCCGCAAGAGACCCAGTACTTC CSVSGPPQETQYF
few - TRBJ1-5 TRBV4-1 TGCGCCAGGGTCCGGTGGAAGGGGTTGAGCAATCAGCCCCAGCATTTT CARVRWKGLSNQPQHF
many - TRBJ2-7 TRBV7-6 TGTGCCAGCAGCTTAGGGGTTGACGAGCAGTACTTC CASSLGVDEQYF
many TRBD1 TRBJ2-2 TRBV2 TGTGCCAGCAGGCCGGGACAGGGCACCGGGGAGCTGTTTTTT CASRPGQGTGELFF
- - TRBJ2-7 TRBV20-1 TGCAGTGCTAGAGATCGGTTACGGGACGTAGTCTTCTACGAGCAGTACTTC CSARDRLRDVVFYEQYF
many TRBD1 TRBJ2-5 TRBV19 TGTGCCAGTACGAATTTCGGCAGGGGGAAGGAGACCCAGTACTTC CASTNFGRGKETQYF
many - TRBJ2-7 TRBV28 TGTGCCAGCAGAGCTGGGGGGAGCTCCTACGAGCAGTACTTC CASRAGGSSYEQYF
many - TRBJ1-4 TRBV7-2 TGTGCCAGCAGCTTAGCGTTTAGGGGGGGGGAAAAACTGTTTTTT CASSLAFRGGEKLFF
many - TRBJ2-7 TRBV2 TGTGCCAGCATAGAGGGACACCATACCTACGAGCAGTACTTC CASIEGHHTYEQYF
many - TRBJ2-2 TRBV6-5 TGTGCCAGCAGTTACTCTGGGACACTAGTCAACACCGGGGAGCTGTTTTTT CASSYSGTLVNTGELFF
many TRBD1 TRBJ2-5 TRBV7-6 TGTGCCAGCAGCTTAGTGGACAGGACACAAGAGACCCAGTACTTC CASSLVDRTQETQYF
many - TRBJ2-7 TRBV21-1 TGTGCCAGCACCCTACCTGGGGCAGGGGGCCACGAGCAGTACTTC CASTLPGAGGHEQYF
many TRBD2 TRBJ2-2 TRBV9 TGTGCCAGCAGCGTAGGTAGCGGGAGAGCCGGGGAGCTGTTTTTT CASSVGSGRAGELFF
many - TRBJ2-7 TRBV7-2 TGTGCCAGCAGCTTAGAAGGGAGGTTTCCCCTCTACGAGCAGTACTTC CASSLEGRFPLYEQYF
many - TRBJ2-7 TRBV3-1 TGTGCCAGCAGGGGGGATTTAGGGGACGCCTACGAGCAGTACTTC CASRGDLGDAYEQYF
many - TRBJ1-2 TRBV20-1 TGCAGTGCAACTAGTGGGAATGGCTACACCTTC CSATSGNGYTF
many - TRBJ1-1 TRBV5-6 TGTGCCAGCAGCTTGCTTGGCACTGAAGCTTTCTTT CASSLLGTEAFF
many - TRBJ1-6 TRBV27 TGTGCCAGCGCACTAAGCTCCTATAATTCACCCCTCCACTTT CASALSSYNSPLHF
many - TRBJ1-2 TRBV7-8 TGTGCCAGCAGCGCTCCAGGTTCTCTTGGCTACACCTTC CASSAPGSLGYTF
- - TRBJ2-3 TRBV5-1 TGCGCCAGCAGACTCCCAGGGGTGGGAACAGATACGCAGTATTTT CASRLPGVGTDTQYF
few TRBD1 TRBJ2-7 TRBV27 TGTGCCAGCAGTCCCTCCGGGACAGGGGGCGCAGGATCCTACGAGCAGTACTTC CASSPSGTGGAGSYEQYF
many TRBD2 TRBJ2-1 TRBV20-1 TGCAGTGCTTTAGCCGGAGAAGCGGGAGGGGACTATAATGAGCAGTTCTTC CSALAGEAGGDYNEQFF
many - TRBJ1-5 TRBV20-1 TGCAGTGCTAGATCTACAACTAGCAATCAGCCCCAGCATTTT CSARSTTSNQPQHF
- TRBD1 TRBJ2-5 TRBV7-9 TGTGCCAGCAGCCCGCCACCTCAGACAGGGCAAGAGACCCAGTACTTC CASSPPPQTGQETQYF
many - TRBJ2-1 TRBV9 TGTGCCAGCAGCGTCGACGGAAGCTACAATGAGCAGTTCTTC CASSVDGSYNEQFF
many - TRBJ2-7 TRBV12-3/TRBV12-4 TGTGCCAGCAGTTCCCTCGTCAGCGCGAACTACGAGCAGTACTTC CASSSLVSANYEQYF
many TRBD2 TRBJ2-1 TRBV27 TGTGCCAGCAGTTTCCCGGCGGGAGGGCCCAACAATGAGCAGTTCTTC CASSFPAGGPNNEQFF
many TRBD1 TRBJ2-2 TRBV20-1 TGCAGTGCTGAATCCGGGATGACAGGGCGCACCGGGGAGCTGTTTTTT CSAESGMTGRTGELFF
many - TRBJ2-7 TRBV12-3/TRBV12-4 TGTGCCAGCAGTTCAGGACAGGAGGGACCCTACGAGCAGTACTTC CASSSGQEGPYEQYF
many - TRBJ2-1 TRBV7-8 TGTGCCAGCAGCTCCGACGACTTGGGCAATGAGCAGTTCTTC CASSSDDLGNEQFF
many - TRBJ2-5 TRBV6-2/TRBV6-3 TGTGCCAGCAGTATTTCGACAGAAAGTGAGACCCAGTACTTC CASSISTESETQYF
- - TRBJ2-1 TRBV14 TGTGCCAGCAGGGATCAAGGGACCGTCCGCAATGAGCAGTTCTTC CASRDQGTVRNEQFF
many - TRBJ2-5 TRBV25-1 TGTGCCAGCAGTGAATTATTCACCGCTACGGAGACCCAGTACTTC CASSELFTATETQYF
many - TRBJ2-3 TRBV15 TGTGCCACCAGCAGAGATCCCTCATATATTCGCACAGATACGCAGTATTTT CATSRDPSYIRTDTQYF
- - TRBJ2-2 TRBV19 TGTGCCAGTAGCCATATGTGGATAAGGGAGAACACCGGGGAGCTGTTTTTT CASSHMWIRENTGELFF
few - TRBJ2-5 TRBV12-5 TGTGCTAGTGCCCTCCAGGCAGCACCCCAAGAGACCCAGTACTTC CASALQAAPQETQYF
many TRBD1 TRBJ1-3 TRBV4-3 TGCGCCAGCAGCCAAGACCGGGACAGTAGAAACACCATATATTTT CASSQDRDSRNTIYF
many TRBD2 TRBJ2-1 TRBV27 TGTGCCAGCAGCGCTGGGGCTAGCGGGAATGAGCAGTTCTTC CASSAGASGNEQFF
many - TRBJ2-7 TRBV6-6 TGTGCCAGCAGCTTGACTGACTCCTACGAGCAGTACTTC CASSLTDSYEQYF
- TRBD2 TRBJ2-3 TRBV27 TGTGCCAGCAGTTCCAGCGGGAGTAGAGATACGCAGTATTTT CASSSSGSRDTQYF
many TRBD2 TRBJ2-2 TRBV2 TGTGCCGGAGTGAAGACGACTAGCGGGACGGCCGGGGAGCTGTTTTTT CAGVKTTSGTAGELFF
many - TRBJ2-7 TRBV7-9 TGTGCCAGCAGCTTCTCAGGGCGGAACGAGCAGTACTTC CASSFSGRNEQYF
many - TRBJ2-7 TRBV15 TGTGCCACAAGCAGAGATGGAGCAGGCAGGGCCCAGGGAGGAGTCTACGAGCAGTACTTC CATSRDGAGRAQGGVYEQYF
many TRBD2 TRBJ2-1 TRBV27 TGTGCCAGCGGCCTCACTAGCGGGAGTTACACAGTCCCCTACAATGAGCAGTTCTTC CASGLTSGSYTVPYNEQFF
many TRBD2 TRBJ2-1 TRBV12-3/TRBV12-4 TGTGCCAGCACGGTCGCGGGGGACAATGAGCAGTTCTTC CASTVAGDNEQFF
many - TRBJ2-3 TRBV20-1 TGCAGTGCTCGAACTTCGGTAGACGATACGCAGTATTTT CSARTSVDDTQYF
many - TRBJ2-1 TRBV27 TGTGCCAGCTCGTGGGGGAATGAGCAGTTCTTC CASSWGNEQFF
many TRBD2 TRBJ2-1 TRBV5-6 TGTGCCAGCAGCTTTAAGACTAGCGGGTTTGAGCAGTTCTTC CASSFKTSGFEQFF
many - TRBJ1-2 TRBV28 TGTGCCAGCAGTTACCTTACAGGGTATTGCACCTTC CASSYLTGYCTF
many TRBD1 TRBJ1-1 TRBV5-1 TGCGCCAGCAGCGAGGGGGGACAGCTGAACACTGAAGCTTTCTTT CASSEGGQLNTEAFF